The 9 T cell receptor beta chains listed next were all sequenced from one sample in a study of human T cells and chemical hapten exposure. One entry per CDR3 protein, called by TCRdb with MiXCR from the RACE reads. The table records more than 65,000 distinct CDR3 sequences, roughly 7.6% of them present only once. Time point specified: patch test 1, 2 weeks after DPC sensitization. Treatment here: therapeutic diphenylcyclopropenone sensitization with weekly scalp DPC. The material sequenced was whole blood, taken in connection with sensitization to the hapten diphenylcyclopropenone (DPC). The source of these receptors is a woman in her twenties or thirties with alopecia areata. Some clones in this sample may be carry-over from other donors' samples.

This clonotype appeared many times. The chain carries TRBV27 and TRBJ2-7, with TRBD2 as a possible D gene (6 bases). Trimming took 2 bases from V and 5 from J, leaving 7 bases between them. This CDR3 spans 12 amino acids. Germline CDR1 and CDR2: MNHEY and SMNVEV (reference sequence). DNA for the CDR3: TGTGCCAGCAGTTTAGGAGGGGACGAGCAGTACTTC. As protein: CASSLGGDEQYF.

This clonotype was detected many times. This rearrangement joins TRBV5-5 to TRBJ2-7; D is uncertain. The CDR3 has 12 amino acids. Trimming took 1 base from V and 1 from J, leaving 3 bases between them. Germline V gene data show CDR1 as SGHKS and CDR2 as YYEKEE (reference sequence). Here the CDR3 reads CASSLNSYEQYF. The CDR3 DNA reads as TGTGCCAGCAGCTTGAATTCCTACGAGCAGTACTTC.

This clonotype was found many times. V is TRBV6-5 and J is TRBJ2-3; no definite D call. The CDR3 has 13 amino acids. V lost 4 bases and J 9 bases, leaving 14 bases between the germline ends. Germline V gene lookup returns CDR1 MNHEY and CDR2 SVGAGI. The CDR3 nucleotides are TGTGCCAGCAGTTTATCTCCTGACAAGACGCAGTATTTT. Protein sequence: CASSLSPDKTQYF.

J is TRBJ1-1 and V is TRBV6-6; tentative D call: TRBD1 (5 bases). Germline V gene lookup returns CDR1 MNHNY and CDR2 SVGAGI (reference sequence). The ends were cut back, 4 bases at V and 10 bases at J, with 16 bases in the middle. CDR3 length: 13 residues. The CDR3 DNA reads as TGTGCCAGCAGTTCGGGACCGGGGAGAGGAGCTTTCTTT. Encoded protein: CASSSGPGRGAFF.

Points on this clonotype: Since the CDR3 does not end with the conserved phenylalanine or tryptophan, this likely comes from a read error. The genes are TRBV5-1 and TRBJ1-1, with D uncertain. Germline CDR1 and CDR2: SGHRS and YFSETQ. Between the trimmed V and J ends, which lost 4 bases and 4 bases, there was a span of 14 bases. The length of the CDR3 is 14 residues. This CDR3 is CASSRSEGTTEAFS. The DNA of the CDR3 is TGCGCCAGCAGCAGGAGTGAGGGAACCACTGAAGCTTTCTCT.

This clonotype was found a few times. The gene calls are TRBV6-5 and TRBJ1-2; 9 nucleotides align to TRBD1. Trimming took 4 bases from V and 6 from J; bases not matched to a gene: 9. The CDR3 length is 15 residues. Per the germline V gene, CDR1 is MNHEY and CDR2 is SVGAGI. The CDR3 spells CASSSSSGTGNGYTF. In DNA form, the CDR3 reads TGTGCCAGCAGTTCATCTTCCGGGACAGGGAATGGCTACACCTTC.

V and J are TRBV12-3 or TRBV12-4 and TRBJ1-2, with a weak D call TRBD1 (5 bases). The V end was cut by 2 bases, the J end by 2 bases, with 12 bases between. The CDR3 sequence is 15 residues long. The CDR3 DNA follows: TGTGCCAGCAGTTTAAGGGGAGGGGCGAACTATGGCTACACCTTC. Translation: CASSLRGGANYGYTF.

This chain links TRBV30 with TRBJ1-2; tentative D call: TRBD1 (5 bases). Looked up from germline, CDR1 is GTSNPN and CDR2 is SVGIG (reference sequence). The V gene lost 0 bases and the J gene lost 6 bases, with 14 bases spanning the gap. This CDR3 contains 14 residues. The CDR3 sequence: CAWSVLLGQNGYTF. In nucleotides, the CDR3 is TGTGCCTGGAGTGTTCTTTTGGGGCAGAATGGCTACACCTTC.

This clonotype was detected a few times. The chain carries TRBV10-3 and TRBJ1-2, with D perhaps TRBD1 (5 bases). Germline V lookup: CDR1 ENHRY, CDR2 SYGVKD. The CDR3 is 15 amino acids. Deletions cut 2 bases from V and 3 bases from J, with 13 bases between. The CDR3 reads CAISEPGTAHYGYTF. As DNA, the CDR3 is TGTGCCATCAGTGAGCCGGGGACGGCTCACTATGGCTACACCTTC.